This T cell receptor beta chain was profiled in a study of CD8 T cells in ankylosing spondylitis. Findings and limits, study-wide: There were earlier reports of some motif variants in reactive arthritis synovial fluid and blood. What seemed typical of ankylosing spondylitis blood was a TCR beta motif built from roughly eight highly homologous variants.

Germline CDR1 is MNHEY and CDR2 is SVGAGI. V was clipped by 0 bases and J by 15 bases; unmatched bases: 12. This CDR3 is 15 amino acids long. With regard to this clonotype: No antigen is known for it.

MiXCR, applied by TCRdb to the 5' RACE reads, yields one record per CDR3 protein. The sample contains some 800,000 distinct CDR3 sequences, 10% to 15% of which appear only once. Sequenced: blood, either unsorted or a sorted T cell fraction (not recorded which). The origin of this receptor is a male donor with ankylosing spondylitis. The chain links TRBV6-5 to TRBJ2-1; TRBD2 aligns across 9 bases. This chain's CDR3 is CASSYSGGREVKMFF. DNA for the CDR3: TGTGCCAGCAGTTACTCGGGCGGGAGGGAGGTAAAGATGTTCTTC.